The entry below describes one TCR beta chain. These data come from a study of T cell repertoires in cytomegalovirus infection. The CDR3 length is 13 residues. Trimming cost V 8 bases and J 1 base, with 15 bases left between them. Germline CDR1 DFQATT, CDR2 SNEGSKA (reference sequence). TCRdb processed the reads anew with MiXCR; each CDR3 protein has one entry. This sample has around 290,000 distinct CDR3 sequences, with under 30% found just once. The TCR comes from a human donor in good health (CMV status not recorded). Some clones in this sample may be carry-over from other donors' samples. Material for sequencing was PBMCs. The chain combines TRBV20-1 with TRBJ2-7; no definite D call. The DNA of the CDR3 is TGCAGTACGAGCGACGGGCAGTCCTACGAGCAGTACTTC. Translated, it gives CSTSDGQSYEQYF.